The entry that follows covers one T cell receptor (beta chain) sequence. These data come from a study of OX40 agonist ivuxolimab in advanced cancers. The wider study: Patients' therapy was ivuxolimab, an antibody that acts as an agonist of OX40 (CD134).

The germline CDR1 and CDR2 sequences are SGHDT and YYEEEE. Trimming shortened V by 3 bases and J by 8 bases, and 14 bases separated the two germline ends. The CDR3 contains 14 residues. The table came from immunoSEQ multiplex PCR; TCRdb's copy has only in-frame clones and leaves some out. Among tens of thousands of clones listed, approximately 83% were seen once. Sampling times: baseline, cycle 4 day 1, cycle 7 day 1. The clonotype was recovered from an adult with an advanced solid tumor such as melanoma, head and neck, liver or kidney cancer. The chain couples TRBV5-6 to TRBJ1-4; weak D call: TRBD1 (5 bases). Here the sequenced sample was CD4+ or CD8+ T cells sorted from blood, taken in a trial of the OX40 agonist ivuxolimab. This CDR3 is CASSSGGVGEKLFF. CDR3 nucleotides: TGTGCCAGCAGCTCCGGGGGGGTTGGAGAAAAACTGTTTTTT.